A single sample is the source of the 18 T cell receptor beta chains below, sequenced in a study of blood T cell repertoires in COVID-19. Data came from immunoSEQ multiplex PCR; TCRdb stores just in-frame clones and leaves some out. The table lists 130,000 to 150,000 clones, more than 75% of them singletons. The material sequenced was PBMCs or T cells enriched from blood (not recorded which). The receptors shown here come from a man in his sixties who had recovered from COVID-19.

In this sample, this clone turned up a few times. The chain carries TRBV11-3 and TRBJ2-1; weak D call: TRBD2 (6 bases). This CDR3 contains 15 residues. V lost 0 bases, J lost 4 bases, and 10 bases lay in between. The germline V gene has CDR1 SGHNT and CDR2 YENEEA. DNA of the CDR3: TGTGCCAGCAGCTTAGAGGCGGGAAATTACAATGAGCAGTTCTTC. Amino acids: CASSLEAGNYNEQFF.

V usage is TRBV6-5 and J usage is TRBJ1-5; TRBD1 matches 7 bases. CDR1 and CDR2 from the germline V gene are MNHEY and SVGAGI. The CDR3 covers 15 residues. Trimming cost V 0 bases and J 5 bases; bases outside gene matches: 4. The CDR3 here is CASSYSQGTDQPQHF. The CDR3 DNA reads TGTGCCAGCAGTTACTCACAGGGGACCGATCAGCCCCAGCATTTT.

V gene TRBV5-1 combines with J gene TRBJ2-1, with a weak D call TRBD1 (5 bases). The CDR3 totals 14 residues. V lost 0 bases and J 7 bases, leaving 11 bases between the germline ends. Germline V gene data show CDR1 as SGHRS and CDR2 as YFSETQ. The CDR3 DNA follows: TGCGCCAGCAGCTTGGTGGCAGGGAAAAATGAGCAGTTCTTC. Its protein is CASSLVAGKNEQFF.

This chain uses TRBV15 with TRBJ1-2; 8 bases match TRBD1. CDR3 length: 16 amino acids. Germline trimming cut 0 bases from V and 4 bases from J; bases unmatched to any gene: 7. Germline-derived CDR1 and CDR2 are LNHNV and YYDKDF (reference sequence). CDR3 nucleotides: TGTGCCACCAGCAGAGACCGACAGGGGCCCGCCTATGGCTACACCTTC. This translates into CATSRDRQGPAYGYTF.

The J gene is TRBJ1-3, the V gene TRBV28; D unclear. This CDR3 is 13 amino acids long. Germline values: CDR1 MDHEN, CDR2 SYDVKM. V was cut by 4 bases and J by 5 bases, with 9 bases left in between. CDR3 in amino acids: CASSYEGRNTIYF. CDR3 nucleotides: TGTGCCAGCAGTTACGAGGGAAGAAACACCATATATTTT.

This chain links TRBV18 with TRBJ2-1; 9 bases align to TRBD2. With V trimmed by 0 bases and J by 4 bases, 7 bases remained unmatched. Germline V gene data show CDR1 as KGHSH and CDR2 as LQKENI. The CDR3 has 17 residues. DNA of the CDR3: TGTGCCAGCTCACCACCGCTAGCGGGAATAGTATACAATGAGCAGTTCTTC. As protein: CASSPPLAGIVYNEQFF.

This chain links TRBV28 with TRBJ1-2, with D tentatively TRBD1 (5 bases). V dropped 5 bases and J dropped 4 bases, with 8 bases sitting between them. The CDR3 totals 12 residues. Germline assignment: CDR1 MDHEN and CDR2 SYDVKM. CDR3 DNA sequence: TGTGCCAGCAGTACGACAGTCTATGGCTACACCTTC. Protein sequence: CASSTTVYGYTF.

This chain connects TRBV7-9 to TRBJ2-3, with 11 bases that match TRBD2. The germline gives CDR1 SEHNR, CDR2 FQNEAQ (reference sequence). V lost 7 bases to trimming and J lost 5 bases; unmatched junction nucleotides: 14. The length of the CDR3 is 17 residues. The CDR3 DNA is TGTGCCAGCACCCGAGAGGCTAGCGGGGGGCCTGGAGATACGCAGTATTTT. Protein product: CASTREASGGPGDTQYF.

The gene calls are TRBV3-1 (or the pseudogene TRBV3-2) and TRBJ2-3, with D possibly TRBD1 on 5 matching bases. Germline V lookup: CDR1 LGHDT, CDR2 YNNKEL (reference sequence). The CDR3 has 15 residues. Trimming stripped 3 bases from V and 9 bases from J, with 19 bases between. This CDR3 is CASSHARAGLRTQYF. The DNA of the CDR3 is TGTGCCAGCAGCCACGCCCGGGCAGGGTTGCGAACGCAGTATTTT.

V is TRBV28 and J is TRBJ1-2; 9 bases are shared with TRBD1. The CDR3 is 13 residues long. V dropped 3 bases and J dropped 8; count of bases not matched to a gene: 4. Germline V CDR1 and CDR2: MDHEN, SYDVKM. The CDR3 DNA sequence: TGTGCCAGCAGTTTCCTCACAGGGGGCGGCTACACCTTC. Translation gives CASSFLTGGGYTF.

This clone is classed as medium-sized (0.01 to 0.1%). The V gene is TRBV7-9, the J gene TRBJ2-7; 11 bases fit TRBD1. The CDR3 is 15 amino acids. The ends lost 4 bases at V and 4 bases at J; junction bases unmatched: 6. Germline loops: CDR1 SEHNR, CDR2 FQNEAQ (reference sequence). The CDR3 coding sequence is TGTGCCAGCAGCTCCCGGGACAGGGGGGAATACGAGCAGTACTTC. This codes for CASSSRDRGEYEQYF.

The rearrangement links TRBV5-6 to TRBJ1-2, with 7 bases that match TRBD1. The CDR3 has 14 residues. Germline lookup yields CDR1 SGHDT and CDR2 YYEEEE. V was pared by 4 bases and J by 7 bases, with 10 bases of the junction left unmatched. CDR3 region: CASSRHKGALGYTF. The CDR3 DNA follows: TGTGCCAGCAGCCGCCACAAGGGGGCGCTTGGCTACACCTTC.

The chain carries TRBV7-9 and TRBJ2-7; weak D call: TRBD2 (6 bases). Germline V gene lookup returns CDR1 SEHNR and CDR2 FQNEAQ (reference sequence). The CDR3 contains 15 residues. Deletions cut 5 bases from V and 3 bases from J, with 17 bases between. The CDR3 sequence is CASSPPGLAVYEQYF. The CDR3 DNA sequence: TGTGCCAGCAGCCCCCCGGGGTTAGCGGTCTACGAGCAGTACTTC. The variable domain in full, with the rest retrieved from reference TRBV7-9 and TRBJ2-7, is DTGVSQNPRHKITKRGQNVTFRCDPISEHNRLYWYRQTLGQGPEFLTYFQNEAQLEKSRLLSDRFSAERPKGSFSTLEIQRTEQGDSAMYLCASSPPGLAVYEQYFGPGTRLTVT.

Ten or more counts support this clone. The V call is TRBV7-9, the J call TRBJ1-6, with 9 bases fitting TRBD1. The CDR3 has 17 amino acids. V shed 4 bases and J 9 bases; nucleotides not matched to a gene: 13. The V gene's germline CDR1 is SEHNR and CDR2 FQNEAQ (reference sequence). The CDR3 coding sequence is TGTGCCAGCAGCTGGATGGACCTACAGGGGGCCGGTTCACCCCTCCACTTT. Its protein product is CASSWMDLQGAGSPLHF.

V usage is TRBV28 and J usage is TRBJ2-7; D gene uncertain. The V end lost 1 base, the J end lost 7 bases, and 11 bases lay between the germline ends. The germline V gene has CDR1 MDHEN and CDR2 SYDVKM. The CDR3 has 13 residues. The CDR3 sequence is CASSLLAIGEQYF. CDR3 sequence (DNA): TGTGCCAGCAGTTTATTGGCAATCGGGGAGCAGTACTTC.

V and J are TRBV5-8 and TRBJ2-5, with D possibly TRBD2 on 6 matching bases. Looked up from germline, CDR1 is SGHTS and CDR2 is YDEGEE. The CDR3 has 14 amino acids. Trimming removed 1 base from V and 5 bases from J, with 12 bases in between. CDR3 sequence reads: CASSLWGGEETQYF. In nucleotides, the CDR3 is TGTGCCAGCAGCTTGTGGGGAGGTGAGGAGACCCAGTACTTC.

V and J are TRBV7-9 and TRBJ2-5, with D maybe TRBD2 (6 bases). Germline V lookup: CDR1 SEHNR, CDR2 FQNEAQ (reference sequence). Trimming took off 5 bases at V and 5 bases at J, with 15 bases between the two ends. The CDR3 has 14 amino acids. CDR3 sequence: CASSQVLAVETQYF. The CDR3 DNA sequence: TGTGCCAGCAGCCAGGTTTTAGCGGTTGAGACCCAGTACTTC.

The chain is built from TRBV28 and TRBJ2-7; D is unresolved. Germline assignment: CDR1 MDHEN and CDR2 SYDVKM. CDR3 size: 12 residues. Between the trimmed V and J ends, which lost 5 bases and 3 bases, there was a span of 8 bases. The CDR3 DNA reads TGTGCCAGCAGTCCGTACAACTACGAGCAGTACTTC. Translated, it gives CASSPYNYEQYF.